The entry that follows covers one T cell receptor (beta chain) sequence. This clone appeared once. Its antigen is still unknown. No base qualities exist here, and no much larger clone lies one base off it. The sample originates from a study of blood T cell repertoires in COVID-19 (dated by TCRdb to the early 2020s). Regarding the research as a whole: Samples from collaborators originated in the United States, Italy and Spain and spanned both the acute and convalescent phases of COVID-19. Where available, HLA class I and class II types were obtained from metadata supplied by the sample provider rather than from assay-based typing. Samples came from the ongoing ImmuneRACE study (first 160 participants) plus 1,254 subjects from 6 global collaborators. The material from the prospective study consisted of cDNA or gDNA derived from T cells, B-cell-depleted T cells, or PBMCs. The dataset comprised deeply sampled blood TCRbeta repertoires from subjects exposed to, actively infected with, or recovered from COVID-19. A de-identified subject ID, COVID-19 status, age in years and sex were almost always included in the sample metadata. A freely available public database, intended as a resource for researchers studying the immune response to SARS-CoV-2, is where the repertoires were released. General findings and caveats noted by the study authors: Clinical and demographic metadata were provided uncurated, with the amount varying by source and participant.

Whole blood was collected in K2EDTA tubes by collaborating institutions according to the institutions' own protocols. For TCRbeta analysis, collaborator samples were shipped as frozen whole blood, as isolated PBMCs, or as DNA extracted from either sample type. The immunoSEQ Assay, a bias-controlled multiplex PCR, was used to amplify TCRbeta CDR3 regions from genomic DNA. The paper's data handling went like this. Nucleated cell counts per sample were estimated from amplification of reference gene primers within the assay. To quantify the absolute abundance of each unique TCRbeta CDR3 rearrangement, sequence reads were collapsed and filtered. For each sample, productive Simpson clonality was calculated as the square root of Simpson's diversity index across productive rearrangements. What TCRdb holds here is the immuneACCESS table cut down to in-frame rearrangements. Part of the clones is not present; checked against another copy, under half of the missing clones reflect an unresolved V gene, and the others are unexplained. That table is the source of V, J and clone size, and D and trimming were worked out from the DNA. The sample table shows approximately 59,000 clones, and about 81% are seen once. Approximately 15% of the sample comes from the top ten.

Trimming takes 2 bases from V and 4 bases from J, and the germline ends sit 9 bases apart. The CDR3 sequence holds 13 residues, the cysteine and phenylalanine included. Only the CDR3 DNA stays, 39 bases, in frame from base 1. The germline V gene gives CDR1 as MNHEY and CDR2 as SVGAGI. The chain joins TRBV6-5 to TRBJ2-7; the D gene is possibly TRBD2, with 6 bases matching. This sequence originates from a man older than 75 with acute or convalescent COVID-19. The material sequenced was peripheral blood. The sequence in DNA is TGTGCCAGCAGTTACGCGGAGGGGTACGAGCAGTACTTC. This sequence encodes CASSYAEGYEQYF.